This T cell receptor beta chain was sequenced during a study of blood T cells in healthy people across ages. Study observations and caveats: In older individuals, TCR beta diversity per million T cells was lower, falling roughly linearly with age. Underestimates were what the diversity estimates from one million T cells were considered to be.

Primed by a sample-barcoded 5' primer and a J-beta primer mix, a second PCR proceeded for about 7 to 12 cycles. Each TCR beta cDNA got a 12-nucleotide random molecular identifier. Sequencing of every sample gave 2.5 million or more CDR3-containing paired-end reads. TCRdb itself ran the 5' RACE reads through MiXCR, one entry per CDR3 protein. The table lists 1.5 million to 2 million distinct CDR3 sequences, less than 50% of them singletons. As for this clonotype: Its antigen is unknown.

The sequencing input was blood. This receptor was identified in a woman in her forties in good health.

This CDR3 reads CASSVGARGGSYEQYF. The CDR3 DNA follows: TGTGCCAGCAGCGTAGGGGCCCGGGGCGGCTCCTACGAGCAGTACTTC. The chain recombines TRBV9 with TRBJ2-7; the D gene could be TRBD1 or TRBD2 (5 bases each). In germline, CDR1 is SGDLS, CDR2 YYNGEE. V lost 0 bases and J lost 0, with 13 bases in between. This CDR3 spans 16 amino acids.